The clone carrying this T cell receptor (beta chain) was observed once. In TCRdb, the 5' RACE reads were re-called with MiXCR into one record per CDR3 protein. Of 250,000 or so distinct CDR3 sequences listed, roughly 17% are singletons. The sample is drawn from a study of T-cell memory formation after mild COVID-19. V was pared by 6 bases and J by 2 bases, with 26 bases between. Germline V gene sequence: CDR1 MNHEY, CDR2 SVGAGI. The CDR3 has 20 amino acids. The material sequenced was PBMCs or a T cell subset sorted from them (not recorded which). The rearrangement links TRBV6-5 to TRBJ2-6; D ambiguous. The receptor was derived from a man aged 18 to 29 who had mild COVID-19 (a few samples of this study predate the infection). Cell type and time point are not known. The CDR3 spells CASRPETSGHFHPGANVLTF. DNA for the CDR3: TGTGCCAGCAGGCCGGAGACTTCCGGGCATTTTCACCCTGGGGCCAACGTCCTGACTTTC.